This T cell receptor beta chain derives from a study of T cell responses to AZD1222 COVID-19 vaccine. The wider study: Pooled samples include second doses given at about 4 or 12 weeks. Broader study findings: White British donors predominated, females outnumbered males, and clonal diversity was possibly underestimated. The reported proportion of spike-specific TCRs targeting unmutated variant regions was nearly half. Regions 160-218 and 743-854 held dominance among vaccine-associated CD4 TCRs, which spanned spike.

Profiling relied on immunoSEQ multiplex PCR, and the TCRdb table lists in-frame clones only, not all of them. This sample has about 160,000 clones, with almost 90% found just once. V was pared by 3 bases and J by 4 bases, with 15 bases between. Germline lookup yields CDR1 SGHNT and CDR2 YENEEA. The CDR3 extends over 15 amino acids. This clone has only one observation. Its antigen is undetermined. The clonotype originates from an adult in good health. This rearrangement joins TRBV11-3 to TRBJ1-2, with D maybe TRBD1 (6 bases). The specimen was peripheral blood, collected on day 0 of AZD1222 vaccination. CDR3 loop: CASSLDRENRYGYTF. The CDR3 nucleotides are TGTGCCAGCAGCTTGGACAGAGAAAACCGCTATGGCTACACCTTC. Drawing the rest from reference TRBV11-3 and TRBJ1-2, the complete variable domain is EAGVVQSPRYKIIEKKQPVAFWCNPISGHNTLYWYLQNLGQGPELLIRYENEEAVDDSQLPKDRFSAERLKGVDSTLKIQPAELGDSAVYLCASSLDRENRYGYTFGSGTRLTVV.